Below are 14 T cell receptor beta chains sequenced from a single sample in a study of blood T cell repertoires in COVID-19. Some clones are missing from TCRdb's copy, which holds only in-frame ones; the method was immunoSEQ multiplex PCR. Here the sample spans roughly 150,000 clones, about four fifths being singletons. The sequencing input was PBMCs or T cells enriched from blood (not recorded which). The source of these receptors is an older woman who had recovered from COVID-19.

The V and J genes are TRBV5-1 and TRBJ1-2, with D possibly matching TRBD1 (5 bases). Between the trimmed V and J ends, which lost 2 bases and 8 bases, there was a span of 28 bases. Germline V gives CDR1 SGHRS, CDR2 YFSETQ. This CDR3 is built from 18 residues. The CDR3 region has the DNA TGCGCCAGCAGCTTCGGGTTCGAAGGCGGCTTATTCCGGGGGGGCTACACCTTC. Translating it yields CASSFGFEGGLFRGGYTF.

The chain is built from TRBV13 and TRBJ2-7; 8 nucleotides match TRBD2. The CDR3 totals 13 residues. The junction had 8 bases not matched to a gene; V was cut back by 6 bases and J by 7 bases. From germline, CDR1 is PRHDT and CDR2 FYEKMQ (reference sequence). CDR3 sequence reads: CASRLAGLGEQYF. The CDR3, as DNA: TGTGCCAGCAGGCTAGCGGGCCTGGGGGAGCAGTACTTC.

The V and J genes are TRBV4-2 and TRBJ2-7, with 13 bases fitting TRBD2. The CDR3 covers 19 residues. Germline V gene data show CDR1 as LGHNA and CDR2 as YNFKEQ. After removal of 0 bases from V and 6 bases from J, the junction contained 14 bases not matched to a gene. The CDR3 sequence is CASSQEPLAGGLFFSEQYF. In nucleotides, the CDR3 is TGTGCCAGCAGCCAAGAGCCACTAGCGGGGGGGCTGTTCTTCTCCGAGCAGTACTTC.

This clone was seen a few times. The V gene is TRBV3-1 (or the pseudogene TRBV3-2), the J gene TRBJ1-2; D is uncertain. The germline V gene encodes CDR1 LGHDT and CDR2 YNNKEL (reference sequence). V lost 2 bases and J lost 4, with 11 bases in between. The CDR3 is 14 amino acids. This chain's CDR3 is CASSQRVTSYGYTF. CDR3 sequence (DNA): TGTGCCAGCAGCCAAAGAGTCACTTCCTATGGCTACACCTTC.

This chain links TRBV5-1 with TRBJ2-3; TRBD2 aligns across 9 bases. CDR3 size: 14 residues. The J segment lost 7 bases and the V segment lost 4 bases, leaving 7 bases of the junction unmatched. CDR1 is SGHRS and CDR2 is YFSETQ in the germline V gene. CDR3 DNA sequence: TGCGCCAGCAGCCCTAGCGGGGATCTGAATACGCAGTATTTT. It codes for CASSPSGDLNTQYF.

The chain is built from TRBV19 and TRBJ2-7; D is unresolved. Germline V gene data show CDR1 as LNHDA and CDR2 as SQIVND (reference sequence). With 3 bases removed from V and 9 bases from J, the gap between germline ends came to 15 bases. This CDR3 contains 13 residues. The CDR3 here is CASSMIGASGQYF. The CDR3 nucleotides are TGTGCCAGTAGTATGATCGGCGCCTCGGGGCAGTACTTC.

The rearrangement uses TRBV7-2 and TRBJ2-1, with D possibly TRBD1 on 6 matching bases. CDR1 and CDR2 from the germline V gene are SGHTA and FQGNSA. V was clipped by 1 base and J by 0 bases, with 13 bases between them. This CDR3 has 17 amino acids. The CDR3, as DNA: TGTGCCAGCAGCTTAGGATGGGGGCTCTACTCCTACAATGAGCAGTTCTTC. This encodes CASSLGWGLYSYNEQFF.

CDR3 sequence reads: CASRPGGGGTDTQYF. The CDR3 bases are TGTGCCAGCAGACCGGGGGGAGGCGGCACAGATACGCAGTATTTT. The chain joins TRBV5-8 to TRBJ2-3; 7 nucleotides agree with TRBD2. The germline V gene encodes CDR1 SGHTS and CDR2 YDEGEE. V dropped 5 bases and J dropped 1; count of bases not matched to a gene: 7. The length of the CDR3 is 15 residues.

The chain combines TRBV19 with TRBJ2-7, with 11 positions matching TRBD2. Germline V CDR1 and CDR2: LNHDA, SQIVND (reference sequence). J lost 6 bases, V lost 6 bases, and 7 bases had no gene match. This CDR3 is 14 amino acids long. DNA for the CDR3: TGTGCCAGTAGCCCTAGCGGGGGGTGGAGCGAGCAGTACTTC. This translates into CASSPSGGWSEQYF.

This clone was recorded only once. The CDR3 sequence is CASSVGTGDGYTF. In DNA, the CDR3 is TGTGCCAGCAGCGTCGGGACAGGGGATGGCTACACCTTC. The V and J genes are TRBV9 and TRBJ1-2; 10 nucleotides agree with TRBD1. Trimming cost V 2 bases and J 6 bases; bases outside gene matches: 1. This CDR3 comprises 13 residues. Germline CDR1 SGDLS, CDR2 YYNGEE.

This clone has more than one count but fewer than ten. The gene calls are TRBV2 and TRBJ2-3, with 8 bases fitting TRBD2. The CDR3 is 14 residues long. The germline V gene encodes CDR1 SNHLY and CDR2 FYNNEI. J gave up 7 bases and V 1 base, and 4 bases lay outside the gene matches. The CDR3 sequence is CASSEGGGHNTQYF. The CDR3 region has the DNA TGTGCCAGCAGTGAAGGCGGGGGGCATAATACGCAGTATTTT. The variable domain in full, completed from reference TRBV2 and TRBJ2-3, reads EPEVTQTPSHQVTQMGQEVILRCVPISNHLYFYWYRQILGQKVEFLVSFYNNEISEKSEIFDDQFSVERPDGSNFTLKIRSTKLEDSAMYFCASSEGGGHNTQYFGPGTRLTVL.

This sequence joins TRBV5-4 and TRBJ2-7, with 7 nucleotides matching TRBD2. The V gene end was trimmed by 0 bases and the J gene end by 2 bases; junction bases not matched to a gene: 5. Germline V gene sequence: CDR1 SGHNT, CDR2 YYREEE (reference sequence). CDR3 size: 15 residues. CDR3: CASSLGLGGAYEQYF. CDR3 DNA: TGTGCCAGCAGCTTGGGATTGGGGGGGGCCTACGAGCAGTACTTC.

The chain joins TRBV7-2 to TRBJ1-6, with D perhaps TRBD1 (5 bases). Between the trimmed V and J ends, which lost 2 bases and 5 bases, there was a span of 19 bases. Germline V gives CDR1 SGHTA, CDR2 FQGNSA. This CDR3 is built from 18 residues. CDR3 DNA sequence: TGTGCCAGCAGCTTATATAGGCAGCGGGACCACAATAATTCACCCCTCCACTTT. This codes for CASSLYRQRDHNNSPLHF.

This clone was detected a few times. CDR3 protein: CASSAVQAREETQYF. In DNA, the CDR3 is TGTGCCAGCAGTGCGGTTCAGGCTAGGGAGGAGACCCAGTACTTC. This sequence joins TRBV2 and TRBJ2-5, with a weak D call TRBD2 (5 bases). V dropped 4 bases and J dropped 5 bases, with 17 bases sitting between them. Per germline, CDR1 SNHLY and CDR2 FYNNEI. The CDR3 has 15 residues.